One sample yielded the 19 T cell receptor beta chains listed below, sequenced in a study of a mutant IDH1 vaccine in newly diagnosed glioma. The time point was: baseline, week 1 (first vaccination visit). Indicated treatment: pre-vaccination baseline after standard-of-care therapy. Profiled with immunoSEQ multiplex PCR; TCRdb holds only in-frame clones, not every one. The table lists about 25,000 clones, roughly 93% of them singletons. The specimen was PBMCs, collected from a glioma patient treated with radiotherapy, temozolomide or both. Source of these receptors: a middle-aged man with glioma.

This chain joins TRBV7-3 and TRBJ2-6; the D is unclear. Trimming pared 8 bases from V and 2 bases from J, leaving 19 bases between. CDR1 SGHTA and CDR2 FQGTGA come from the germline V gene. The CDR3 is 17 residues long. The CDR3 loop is CASARYSTSTGANVLTF. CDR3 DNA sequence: TGTGCCAGCGCCCGTTATTCAACGTCAACTGGGGCCAACGTCCTGACTTTC.

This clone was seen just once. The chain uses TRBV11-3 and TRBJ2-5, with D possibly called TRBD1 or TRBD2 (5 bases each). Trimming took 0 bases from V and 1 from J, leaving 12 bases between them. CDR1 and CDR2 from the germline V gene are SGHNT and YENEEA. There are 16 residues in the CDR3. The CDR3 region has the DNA TGTGCCAGCAGCTTAGATCCCGGGACGCGCCAAGAGACCCAGTACTTC. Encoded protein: CASSLDPGTRQETQYF. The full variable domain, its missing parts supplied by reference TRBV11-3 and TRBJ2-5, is EAGVVQSPRYKIIEKKQPVAFWCNPISGHNTLYWYLQNLGQGPELLIRYENEEAVDDSQLPKDRFSAERLKGVDSTLKIQPAELGDSAVYLCASSLDPGTRQETQYFGPGTRLLVL.

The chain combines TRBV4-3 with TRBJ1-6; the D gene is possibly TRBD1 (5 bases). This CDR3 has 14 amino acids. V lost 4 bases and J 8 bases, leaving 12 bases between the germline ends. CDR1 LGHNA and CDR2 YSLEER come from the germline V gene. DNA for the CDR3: TGCGCCAGCAGCCGGGACTCAGGCCATTCACCCCTCCACTTT. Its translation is CASSRDSGHSPLHF.

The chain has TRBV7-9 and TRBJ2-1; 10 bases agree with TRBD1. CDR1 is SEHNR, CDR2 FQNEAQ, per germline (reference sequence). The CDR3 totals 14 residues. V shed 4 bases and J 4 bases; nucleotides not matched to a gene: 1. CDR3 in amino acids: CASSSGQGYNEQFF. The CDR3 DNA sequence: TGTGCCAGCAGCTCGGGACAGGGGTACAATGAGCAGTTCTTC. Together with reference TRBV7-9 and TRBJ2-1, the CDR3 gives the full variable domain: DTGVSQNPRHKITKRGQNVTFRCDPISEHNRLYWYRQTLGQGPEFLTYFQNEAQLEKSRLLSDRFSAERPKGSFSTLEIQRTEQGDSAMYLCASSSGQGYNEQFFGPGTRLTVL.

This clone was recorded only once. The CDR3 DNA is TGTGCCAGCAGTTACGACGAGGGCAGGGGGGAGACCCAGTACTTC. Amino acids: CASSYDEGRGETQYF. The chain recombines TRBV6-5 with TRBJ2-5, with TRBD1 matching over 7 bases. The germline CDR1 and CDR2 sequences are MNHEY and SVGAGI. After removal of 2 bases from V and 5 bases from J, the junction contained 8 bases not matched to a gene. The CDR3 covers 15 residues.

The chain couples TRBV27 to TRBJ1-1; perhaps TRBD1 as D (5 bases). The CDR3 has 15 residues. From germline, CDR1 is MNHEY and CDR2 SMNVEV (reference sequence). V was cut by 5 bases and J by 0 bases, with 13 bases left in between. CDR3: CASSPPGRVNTEAFF. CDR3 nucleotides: TGTGCCAGCAGTCCCCCGGGCAGGGTGAACACTGAAGCTTTCTTT.

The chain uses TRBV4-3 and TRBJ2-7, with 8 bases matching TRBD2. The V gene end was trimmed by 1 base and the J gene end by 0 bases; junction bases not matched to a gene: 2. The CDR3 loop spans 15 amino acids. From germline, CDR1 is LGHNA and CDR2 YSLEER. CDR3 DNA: TGCGCCAGCAGCCAAGGGCTAGCGGGCTCCTACGAGCAGTACTTC. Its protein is CASSQGLAGSYEQYF.

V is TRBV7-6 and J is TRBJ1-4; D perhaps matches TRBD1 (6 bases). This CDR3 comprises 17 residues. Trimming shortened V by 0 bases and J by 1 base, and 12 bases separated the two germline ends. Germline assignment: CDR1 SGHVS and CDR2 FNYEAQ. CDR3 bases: TGTGCCAGCAGCTTAGCGCTGGGGGCTGAAACTAATGAAAAACTGTTTTTT. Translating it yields CASSLALGAETNEKLFF.

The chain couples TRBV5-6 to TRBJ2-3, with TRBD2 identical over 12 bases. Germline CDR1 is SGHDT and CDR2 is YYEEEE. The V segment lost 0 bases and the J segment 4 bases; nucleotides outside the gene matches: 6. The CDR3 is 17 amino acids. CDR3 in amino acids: CASSLAASGGAADTQYF. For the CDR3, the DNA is TGTGCCAGCAGCTTGGCAGCTAGCGGGGGGGCCGCAGATACGCAGTATTTT.

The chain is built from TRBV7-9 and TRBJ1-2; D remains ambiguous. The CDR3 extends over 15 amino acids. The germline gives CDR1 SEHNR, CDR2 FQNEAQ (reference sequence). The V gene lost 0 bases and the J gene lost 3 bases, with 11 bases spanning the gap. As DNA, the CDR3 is TGTGCCAGCAGCTTAGCGAGATGGGTGGACTATGGCTACACCTTC. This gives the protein CASSLARWVDYGYTF.

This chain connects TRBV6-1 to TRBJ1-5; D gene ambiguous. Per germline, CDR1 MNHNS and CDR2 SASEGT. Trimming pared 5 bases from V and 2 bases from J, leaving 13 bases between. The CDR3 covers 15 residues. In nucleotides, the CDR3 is TGTGCCAGCAGTATAGACGACGGGGGCAATCAGCCCCAGCATTTT. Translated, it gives CASSIDDGGNQPQHF.

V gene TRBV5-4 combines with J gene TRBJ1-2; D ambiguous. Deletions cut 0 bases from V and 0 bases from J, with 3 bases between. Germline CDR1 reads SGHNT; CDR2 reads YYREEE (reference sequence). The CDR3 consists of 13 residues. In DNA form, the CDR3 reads TGTGCCAGCAGCTTGGGGACTAACTATGGCTACACCTTC. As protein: CASSLGTNYGYTF.

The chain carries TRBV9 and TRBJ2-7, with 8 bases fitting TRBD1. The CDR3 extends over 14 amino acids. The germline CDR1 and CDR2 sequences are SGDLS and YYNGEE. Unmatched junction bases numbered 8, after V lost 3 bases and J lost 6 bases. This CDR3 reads CASSADRATSEQYF. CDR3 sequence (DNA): TGTGCCAGCAGCGCGGACAGGGCCACGAGCGAGCAGTACTTC.

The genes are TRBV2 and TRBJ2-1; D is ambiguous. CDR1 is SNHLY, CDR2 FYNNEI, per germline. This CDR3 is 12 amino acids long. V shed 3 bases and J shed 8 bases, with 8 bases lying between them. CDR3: CASSDLVHEQFF. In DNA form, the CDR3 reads TGTGCCAGCAGTGATTTGGTTCATGAGCAGTTCTTC.

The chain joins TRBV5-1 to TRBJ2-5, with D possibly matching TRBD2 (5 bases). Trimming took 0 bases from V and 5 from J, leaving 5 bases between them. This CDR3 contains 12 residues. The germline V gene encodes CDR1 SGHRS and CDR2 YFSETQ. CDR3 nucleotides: TGCGCCAGCAGCTTGGCGGGGGAGACCCAGTACTTC. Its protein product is CASSLAGETQYF.

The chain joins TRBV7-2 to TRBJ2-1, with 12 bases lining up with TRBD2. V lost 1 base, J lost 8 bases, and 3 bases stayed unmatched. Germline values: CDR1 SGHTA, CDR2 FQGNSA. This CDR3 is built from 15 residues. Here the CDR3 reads CASSLVLAGGHEQFF. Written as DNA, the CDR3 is TGTGCCAGCAGCTTAGTTCTAGCGGGGGGGCATGAGCAGTTCTTC.

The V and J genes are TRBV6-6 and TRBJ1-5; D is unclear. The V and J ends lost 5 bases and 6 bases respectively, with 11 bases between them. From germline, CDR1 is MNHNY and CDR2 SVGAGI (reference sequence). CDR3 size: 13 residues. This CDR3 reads CASSVGSRQPQHF. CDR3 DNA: TGTGCCAGCAGTGTCGGGTCCCGTCAGCCCCAGCATTTT.

The CDR3 reads CASSQSFTGEVETQYF. The CDR3, as DNA: TGCGCCAGCAGCCAAAGCTTTACGGGGGAGGTGGAGACCCAGTACTTC. The V and J genes are TRBV4-3 and TRBJ2-5, with D maybe TRBD2 (6 bases). The CDR3 contains 16 residues. V lost 2 bases to trimming and J lost 5 bases, with 18 bases between them. CDR1 and CDR2 from the germline V gene are LGHNA and YSLEER.

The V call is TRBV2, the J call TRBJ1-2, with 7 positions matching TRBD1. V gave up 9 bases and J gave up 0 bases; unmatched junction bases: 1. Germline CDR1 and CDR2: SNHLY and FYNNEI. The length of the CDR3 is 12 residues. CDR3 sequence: CARTGANYGYTF. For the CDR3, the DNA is TGTGCCAGAACAGGGGCTAACTATGGCTACACCTTC.